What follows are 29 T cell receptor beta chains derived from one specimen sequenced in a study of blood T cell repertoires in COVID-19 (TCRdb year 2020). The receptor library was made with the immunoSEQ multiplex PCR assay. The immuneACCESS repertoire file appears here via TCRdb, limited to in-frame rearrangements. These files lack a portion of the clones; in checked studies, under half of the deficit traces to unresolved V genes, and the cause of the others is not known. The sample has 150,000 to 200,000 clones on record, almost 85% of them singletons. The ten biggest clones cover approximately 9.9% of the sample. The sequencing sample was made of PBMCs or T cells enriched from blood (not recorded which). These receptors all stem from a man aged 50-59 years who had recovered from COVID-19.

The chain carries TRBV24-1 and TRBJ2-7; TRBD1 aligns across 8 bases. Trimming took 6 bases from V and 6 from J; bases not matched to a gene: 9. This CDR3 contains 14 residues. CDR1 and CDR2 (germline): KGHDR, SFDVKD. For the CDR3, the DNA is TGTGCCACCAGTTCGACAGGGGAAGGGGGCGAGCAGTACTTC. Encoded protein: CATSSTGEGGEQYF.

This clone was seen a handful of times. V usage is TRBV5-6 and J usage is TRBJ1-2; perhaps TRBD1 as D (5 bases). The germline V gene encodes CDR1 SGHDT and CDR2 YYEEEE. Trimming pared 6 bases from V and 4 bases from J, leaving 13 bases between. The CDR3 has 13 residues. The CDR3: CASTEDDSYGYTF. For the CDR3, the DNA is TGTGCCAGCACCGAGGACGACAGCTATGGCTACACCTTC.

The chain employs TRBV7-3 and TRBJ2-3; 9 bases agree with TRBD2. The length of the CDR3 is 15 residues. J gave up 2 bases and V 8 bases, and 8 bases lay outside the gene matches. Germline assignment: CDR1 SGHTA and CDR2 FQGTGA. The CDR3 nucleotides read TGTGCCAGCTGTCAAGCGGGGGGATCCACAGATACGCAGTATTTT. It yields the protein CASCQAGGSTDTQYF.

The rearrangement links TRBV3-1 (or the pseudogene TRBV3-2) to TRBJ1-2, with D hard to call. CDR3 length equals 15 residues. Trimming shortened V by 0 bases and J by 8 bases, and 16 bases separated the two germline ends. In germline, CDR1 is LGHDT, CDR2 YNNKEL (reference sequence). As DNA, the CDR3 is TGTGCCAGCAGCCAAGATTTGTTTGGCGGGCAGGGCTACACCTTC. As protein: CASSQDLFGGQGYTF.

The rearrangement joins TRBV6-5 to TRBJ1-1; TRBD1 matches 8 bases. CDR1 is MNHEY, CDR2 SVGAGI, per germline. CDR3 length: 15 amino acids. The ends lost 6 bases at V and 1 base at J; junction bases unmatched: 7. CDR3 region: CASRGQGASNTEAFF. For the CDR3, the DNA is TGTGCCAGCAGGGGCCAGGGGGCCTCGAACACTGAAGCTTTCTTT.

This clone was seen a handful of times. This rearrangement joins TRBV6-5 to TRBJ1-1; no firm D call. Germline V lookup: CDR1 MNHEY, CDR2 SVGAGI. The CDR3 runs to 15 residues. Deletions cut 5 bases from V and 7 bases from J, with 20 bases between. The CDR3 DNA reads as TGTGCCAGCAGTCACCTCTCCAGGATGCAGGATGAAGCTTTCTTT. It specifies CASSHLSRMQDEAFF.

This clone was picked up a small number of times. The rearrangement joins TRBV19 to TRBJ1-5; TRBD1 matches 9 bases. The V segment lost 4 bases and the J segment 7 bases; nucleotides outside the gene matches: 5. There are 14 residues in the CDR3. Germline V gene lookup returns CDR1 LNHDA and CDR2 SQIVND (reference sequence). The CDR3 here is CASSTTGGGQPQHF. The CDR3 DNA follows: TGTGCCAGTAGTACAACAGGGGGCGGGCAGCCCCAGCATTTT. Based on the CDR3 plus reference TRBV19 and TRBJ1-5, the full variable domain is DGGITQSPKYLFRKEGQNVTLSCEQNLNHDAMYWYRQDPGQGLRLIYYSQIVNDFQKGDIAEGYSVSREKKESFPLTVTSAQKNPTAFYLCASSTTGGGQPQHFGDGTRLSIL.

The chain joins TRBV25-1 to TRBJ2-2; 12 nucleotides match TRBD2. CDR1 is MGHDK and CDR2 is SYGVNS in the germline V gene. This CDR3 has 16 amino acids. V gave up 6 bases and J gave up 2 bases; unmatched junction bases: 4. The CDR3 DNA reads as TGTGCCAGCAGCAGGACTAGCGGGATCAACACCGGGGAGCTGTTTTTT. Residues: CASSRTSGINTGELFF.

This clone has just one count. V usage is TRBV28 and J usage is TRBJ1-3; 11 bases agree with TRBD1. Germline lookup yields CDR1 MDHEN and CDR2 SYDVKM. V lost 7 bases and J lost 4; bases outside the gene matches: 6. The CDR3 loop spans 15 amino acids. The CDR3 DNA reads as TGTGCCAGCACCGGACAGGGGGCTTCAGGAAACACCATATATTTT. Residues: CASTGQGASGNTIYF.

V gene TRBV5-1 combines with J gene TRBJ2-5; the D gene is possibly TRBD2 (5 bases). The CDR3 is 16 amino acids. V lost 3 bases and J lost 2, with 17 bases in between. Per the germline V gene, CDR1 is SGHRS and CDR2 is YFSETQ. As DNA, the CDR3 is TGCGCCAGCAGCTCACCCAAGAGGGTGGGACAAGAGACCCAGTACTTC. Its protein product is CASSSPKRVGQETQYF.

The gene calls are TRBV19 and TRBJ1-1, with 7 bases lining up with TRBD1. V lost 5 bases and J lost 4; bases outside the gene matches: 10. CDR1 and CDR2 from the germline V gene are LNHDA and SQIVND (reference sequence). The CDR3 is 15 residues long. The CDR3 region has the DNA TGTGCCAGTAGTGTCTCAGGGGGAGCGGGCACTGAAGCTTTCTTT. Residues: CASSVSGGAGTEAFF.

The CDR3 region is CASSSSYRGGEQYF. CDR3 DNA sequence: TGTGCCAGCAGCTCCTCTTACAGGGGGGGGGAGCAGTACTTC. The chain is built from TRBV5-4 and TRBJ2-7; D is possibly TRBD1 (8 bases). This CDR3 is 14 amino acids long. Germline V gives CDR1 SGHNT, CDR2 YYREEE (reference sequence). Deletions cut 3 bases from V and 7 bases from J, with 17 bases between.

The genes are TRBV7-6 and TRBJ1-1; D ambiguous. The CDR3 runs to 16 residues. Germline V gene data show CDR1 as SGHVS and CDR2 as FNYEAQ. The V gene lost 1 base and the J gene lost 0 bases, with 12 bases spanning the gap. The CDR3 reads CASSLGGPRMNTEAFF. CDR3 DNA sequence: TGTGCCAGCAGCTTAGGCGGCCCGAGGATGAACACTGAAGCTTTCTTT.

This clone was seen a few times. The CDR3 region has the DNA TGTGCCAGCAGCCCTGGGACAGGGAATGAAAAACTGTTTTTT. It specifies CASSPGTGNEKLFF. The V and J genes are TRBV7-9 and TRBJ1-4, with 9 nucleotides matching TRBD1. CDR1 SEHNR and CDR2 FQNEAQ come from the germline V gene (reference sequence). With 5 bases clipped from V and 5 bases from J, the junction kept 3 bases outside the gene matches. The CDR3 totals 14 residues.

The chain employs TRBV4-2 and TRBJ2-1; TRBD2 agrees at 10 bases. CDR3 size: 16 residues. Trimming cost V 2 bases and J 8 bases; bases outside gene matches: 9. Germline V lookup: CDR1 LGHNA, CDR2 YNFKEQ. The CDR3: CASSQTTSGSGYEQFF. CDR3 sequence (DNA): TGTGCCAGCAGCCAAACGACTAGCGGGTCTGGCTATGAGCAGTTCTTC.

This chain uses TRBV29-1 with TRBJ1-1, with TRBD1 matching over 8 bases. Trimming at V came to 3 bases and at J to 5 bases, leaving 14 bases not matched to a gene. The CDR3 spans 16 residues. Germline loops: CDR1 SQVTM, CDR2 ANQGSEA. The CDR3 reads CSVDAPARGPLTEAFF. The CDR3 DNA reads TGCAGCGTTGACGCCCCTGCCAGGGGGCCTTTGACTGAAGCTTTCTTT.

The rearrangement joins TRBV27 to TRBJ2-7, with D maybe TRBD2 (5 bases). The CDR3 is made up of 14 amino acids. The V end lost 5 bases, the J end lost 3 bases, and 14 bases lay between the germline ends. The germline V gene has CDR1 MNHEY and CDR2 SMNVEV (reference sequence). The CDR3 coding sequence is TGTGCCAGCAGTCTCGCGGGTGGGGTCTACGAGCAGTACTTC. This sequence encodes CASSLAGGVYEQYF.

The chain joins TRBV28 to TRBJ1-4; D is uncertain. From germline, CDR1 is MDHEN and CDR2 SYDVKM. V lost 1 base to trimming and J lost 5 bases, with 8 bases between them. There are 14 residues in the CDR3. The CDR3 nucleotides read TGTGCCAGCAGTTTATATAGACACAATGAAAAACTGTTTTTT. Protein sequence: CASSLYRHNEKLFF.

The CDR3 DNA reads TGTGCCAGCGGAGGCAGTTCTTTCACTGAAGCTTTCTTT. It codes for CASGGSSFTEAFF. The V and J genes are TRBV3-1 (or the pseudogene TRBV3-2) and TRBJ1-1; no firm D call. The CDR3 totals 13 residues. Germline V gives CDR1 LGHDT, CDR2 YNNKEL (reference sequence). V was cut by 8 bases and J by 4 bases, with 14 bases left in between.

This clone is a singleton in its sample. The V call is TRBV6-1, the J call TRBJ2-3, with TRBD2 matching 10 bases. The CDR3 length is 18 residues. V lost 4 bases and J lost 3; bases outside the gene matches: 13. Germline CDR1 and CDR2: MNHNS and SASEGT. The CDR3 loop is CASSGRRPSGGTTDTQYF. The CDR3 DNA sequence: TGTGCCAGCAGTGGGCGCCGACCTAGCGGGGGAACGACAGATACGCAGTATTTT.

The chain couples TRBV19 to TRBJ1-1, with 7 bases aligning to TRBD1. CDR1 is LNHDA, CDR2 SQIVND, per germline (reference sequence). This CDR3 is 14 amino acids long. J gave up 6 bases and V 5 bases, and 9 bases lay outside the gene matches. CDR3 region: CASSGDSALAEAFF. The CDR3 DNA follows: TGTGCCAGTAGTGGGGACAGCGCCTTGGCTGAAGCTTTCTTT.

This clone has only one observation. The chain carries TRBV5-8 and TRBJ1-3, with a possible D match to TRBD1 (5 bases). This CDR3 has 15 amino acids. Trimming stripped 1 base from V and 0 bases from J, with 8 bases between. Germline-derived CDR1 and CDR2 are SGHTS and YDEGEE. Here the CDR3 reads CASSLQGRSGNTIYF. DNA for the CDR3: TGTGCCAGCAGCTTGCAGGGCCGCTCTGGAAACACCATATATTTT.

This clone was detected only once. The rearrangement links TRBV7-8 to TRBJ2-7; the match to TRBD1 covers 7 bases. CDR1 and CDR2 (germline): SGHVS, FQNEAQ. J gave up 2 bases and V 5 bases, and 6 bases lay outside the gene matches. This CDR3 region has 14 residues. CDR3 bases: TGTGCCAGCAGCACTAGACAGGGTCCCTACGAGCAGTACTTC. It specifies CASSTRQGPYEQYF.

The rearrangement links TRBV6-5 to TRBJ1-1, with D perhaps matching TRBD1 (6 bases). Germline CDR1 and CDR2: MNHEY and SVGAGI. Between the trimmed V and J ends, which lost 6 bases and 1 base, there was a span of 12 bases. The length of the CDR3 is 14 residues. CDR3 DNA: TGTGCCAGCAGGGACAGAGCCGCGAACACTGAAGCTTTCTTT. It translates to CASRDRAANTEAFF.

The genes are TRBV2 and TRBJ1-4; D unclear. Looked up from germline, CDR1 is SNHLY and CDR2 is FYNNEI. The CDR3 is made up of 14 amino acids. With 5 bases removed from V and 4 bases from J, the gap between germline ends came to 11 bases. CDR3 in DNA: TGTGCCAGCAGTTCTCTCGGTAATAATGAAAAACTGTTTTTT. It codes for CASSSLGNNEKLFF. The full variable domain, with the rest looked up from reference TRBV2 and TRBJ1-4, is EPEVTQTPSHQVTQMGQEVILRCVPISNHLYFYWYRQILGQKVEFLVSFYNNEISEKSEIFDDQFSVERPDGSNFTLKIRSTKLEDSAMYFCASSSLGNNEKLFFGSGTQLSVL.

The CDR3 loop is CASSSNPGTNRHYEQYF. In DNA, the CDR3 is TGTGCCAGCAGCTCTAATCCCGGGACAAATAGGCACTACGAGCAGTACTTC. This chain links TRBV5-4 with TRBJ2-7; a weak D match, TRBD1 (6 bases). Germline CDR1 reads SGHNT; CDR2 reads YYREEE (reference sequence). This CDR3 has 17 residues. The V gene lost 3 bases and the J gene lost 3 bases, with 22 bases spanning the gap.

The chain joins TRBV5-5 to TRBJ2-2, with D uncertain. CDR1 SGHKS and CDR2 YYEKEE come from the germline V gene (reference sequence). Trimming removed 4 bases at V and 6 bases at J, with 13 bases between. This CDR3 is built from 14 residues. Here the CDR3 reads CASSLGTTAGELFF. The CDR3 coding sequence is TGTGCCAGCAGCCTCGGAACTACCGCCGGGGAGCTGTTTTTT.

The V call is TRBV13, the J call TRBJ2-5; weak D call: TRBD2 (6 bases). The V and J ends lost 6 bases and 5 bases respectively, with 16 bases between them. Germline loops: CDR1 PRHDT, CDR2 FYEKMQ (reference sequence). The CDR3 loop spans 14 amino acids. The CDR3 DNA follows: TGTGCCAGCAGAAACAGGCTAGGGAGGGAGACCCAGTACTTC. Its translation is CASRNRLGRETQYF.

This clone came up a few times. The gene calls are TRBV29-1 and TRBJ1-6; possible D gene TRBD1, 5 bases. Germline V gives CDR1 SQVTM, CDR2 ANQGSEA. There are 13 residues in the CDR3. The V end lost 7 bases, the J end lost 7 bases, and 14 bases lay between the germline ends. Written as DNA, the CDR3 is TGCAGCGCCCAGGCGGGGGGAAATTCACCCCTCCACTTT. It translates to CSAQAGGNSPLHF.